The source of this T cell receptor (beta chain) is a study of cytomegalovirus exposure and HLA in healthy donors. Findings and caveats of the study: Per a prior analysis, the majority of TCR beta V segments were productive roughly 90% or roughly 30% of the time.

CDR3 length equals 15 residues. CDR1 is SEHNR, CDR2 FQNEAQ, per germline (reference sequence). J gave up 1 base and V 5 bases, and 5 bases lay outside the gene matches. The PCR employed 60 Vbeta primers together with 13 Jbeta primers. Measured with immunoSEQ multiplex PCR; TCRdb has only the in-frame clones, and not every one. The table has 150,000 to 200,000 clones, 75% to 85% seen once; the top ten hold approximately 1.5%. This clone was recorded once. Its antigen is still unknown. The chain couples TRBV7-9 to TRBJ2-3; 8 nucleotides line up with TRBD1. Specimen: PBMCs. The source is a woman aged 25 to 39 in good health and CMV-seropositive. The CDR3 region has the DNA TGTGCCAGCAGCCCGGGGACAGGAGGCACAGATACGCAGTATTTT. This encodes CASSPGTGGTDTQYF.